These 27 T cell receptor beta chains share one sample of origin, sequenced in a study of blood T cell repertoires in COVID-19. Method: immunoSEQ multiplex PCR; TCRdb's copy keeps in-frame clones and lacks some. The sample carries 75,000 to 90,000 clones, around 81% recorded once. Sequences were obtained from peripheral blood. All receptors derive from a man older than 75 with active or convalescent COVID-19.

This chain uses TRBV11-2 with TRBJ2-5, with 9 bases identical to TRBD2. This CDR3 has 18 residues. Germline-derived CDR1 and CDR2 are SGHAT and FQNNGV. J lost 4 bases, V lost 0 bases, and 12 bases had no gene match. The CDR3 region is CASSLDGFAGGNGETQYF. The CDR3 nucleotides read TGTGCCAGCAGCTTAGATGGCTTCGCGGGAGGGAATGGAGAGACCCAGTACTTC.

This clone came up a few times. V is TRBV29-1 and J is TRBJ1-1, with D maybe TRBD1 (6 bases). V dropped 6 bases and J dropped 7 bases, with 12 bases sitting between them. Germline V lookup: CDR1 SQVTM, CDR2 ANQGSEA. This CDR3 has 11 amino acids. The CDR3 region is CSVRDTHEAFF. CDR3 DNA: TGCAGCGTGAGGGACACCCATGAAGCTTTCTTT.

The CDR3 sequence is CASSRDRDFYQPQHF. CDR3 nucleotides: TGTGCCAGTAGTAGGGACAGGGATTTTTATCAGCCCCAGCATTTT. This chain joins TRBV19 and TRBJ1-5; 9 nucleotides match TRBD1. The V gene end was trimmed by 4 bases and the J gene end by 5 bases; junction bases not matched to a gene: 6. CDR1 and CDR2 (germline): LNHDA, SQIVND (reference sequence). This CDR3 spans 15 amino acids.

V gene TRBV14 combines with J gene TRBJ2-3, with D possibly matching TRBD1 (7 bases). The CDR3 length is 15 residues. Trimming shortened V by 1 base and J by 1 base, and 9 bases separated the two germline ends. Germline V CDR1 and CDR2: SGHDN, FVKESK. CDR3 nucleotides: TGTGCCAGCAGCCAAGCCAGGGGGGGCACAGATACGCAGTATTTT. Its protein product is CASSQARGGTDTQYF.

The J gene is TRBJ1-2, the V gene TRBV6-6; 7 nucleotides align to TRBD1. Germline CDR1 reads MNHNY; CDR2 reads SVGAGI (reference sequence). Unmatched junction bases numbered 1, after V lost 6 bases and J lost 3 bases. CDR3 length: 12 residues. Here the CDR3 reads CASRTGDYGYTF. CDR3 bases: TGTGCCAGCAGAACAGGGGACTATGGCTACACCTTC.

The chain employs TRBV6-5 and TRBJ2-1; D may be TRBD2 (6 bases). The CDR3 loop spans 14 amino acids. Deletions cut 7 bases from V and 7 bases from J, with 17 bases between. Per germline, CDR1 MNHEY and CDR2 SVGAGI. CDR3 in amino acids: CASNPNGRWNEQFF. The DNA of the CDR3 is TGTGCCAGCAATCCTAACGGGAGATGGAATGAGCAGTTCTTC.

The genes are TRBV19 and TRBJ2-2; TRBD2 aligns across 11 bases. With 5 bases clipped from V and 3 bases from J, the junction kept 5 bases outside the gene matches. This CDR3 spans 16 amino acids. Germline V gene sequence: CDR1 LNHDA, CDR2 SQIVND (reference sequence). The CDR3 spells CASSLGLADYTGELFF. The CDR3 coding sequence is TGTGCCAGTAGTCTGGGACTAGCGGATTACACCGGGGAGCTGTTTTTT.

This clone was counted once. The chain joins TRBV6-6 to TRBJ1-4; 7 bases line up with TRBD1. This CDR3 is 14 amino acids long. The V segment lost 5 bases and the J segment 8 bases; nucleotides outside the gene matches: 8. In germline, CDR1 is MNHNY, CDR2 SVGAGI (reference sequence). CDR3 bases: TGTGCCAGCAGTCAATCGACAGGGAGGGAAAAACTGTTTTTT. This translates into CASSQSTGREKLFF.

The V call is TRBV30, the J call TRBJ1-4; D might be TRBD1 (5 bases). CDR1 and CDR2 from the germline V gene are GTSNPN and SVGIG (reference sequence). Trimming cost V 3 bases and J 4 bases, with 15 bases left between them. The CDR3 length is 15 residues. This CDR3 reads CAWSDDKGLNEKLFF. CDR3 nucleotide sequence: TGTGCCTGGAGCGACGATAAGGGGCTTAATGAAAAACTGTTTTTT. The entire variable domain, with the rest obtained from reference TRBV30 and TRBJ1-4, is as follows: SQTIHQWPATLVQPVGSPLSLECTVEGTSNPNLYWYRQAAGRGLQLLFYSVGIGQISSEVPQNLSASRPQDRQFILSSKKLLLSDSGFYLCAWSDDKGLNEKLFFGSGTQLSVL.

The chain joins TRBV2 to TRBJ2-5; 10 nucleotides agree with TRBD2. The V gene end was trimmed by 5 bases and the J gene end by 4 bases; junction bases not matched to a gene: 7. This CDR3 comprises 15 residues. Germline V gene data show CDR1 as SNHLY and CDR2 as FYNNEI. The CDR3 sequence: CASSFLAGVGETQYF. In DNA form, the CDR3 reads TGTGCCAGCAGTTTTCTAGCGGGAGTGGGAGAGACCCAGTACTTC.

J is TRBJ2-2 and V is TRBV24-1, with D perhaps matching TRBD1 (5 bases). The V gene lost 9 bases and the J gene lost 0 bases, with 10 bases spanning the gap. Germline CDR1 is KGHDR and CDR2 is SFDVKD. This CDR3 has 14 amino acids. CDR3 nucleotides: TGTGCCACCCAGGGCAAAGCGAACACCGGGGAGCTGTTTTTT. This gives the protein CATQGKANTGELFF.

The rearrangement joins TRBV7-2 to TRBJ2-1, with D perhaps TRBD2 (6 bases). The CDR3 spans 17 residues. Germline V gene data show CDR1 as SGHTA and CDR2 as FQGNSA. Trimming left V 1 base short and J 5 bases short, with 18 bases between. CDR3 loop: CASSLGFSLASHNEQFF. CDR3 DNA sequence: TGTGCCAGCAGCTTAGGTTTTTCGCTAGCGAGCCACAATGAGCAGTTCTTC. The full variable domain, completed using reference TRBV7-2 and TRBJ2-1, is GAGVSQSPSNKVTEKGKDVELRCDPISGHTALYWYRQSLGQGLEFLIYFQGNSAPDKSGLPSDRFSAERTGGSVSTLTIQRTQQEDSAVYLCASSLGFSLASHNEQFFGPGTRLTVL.

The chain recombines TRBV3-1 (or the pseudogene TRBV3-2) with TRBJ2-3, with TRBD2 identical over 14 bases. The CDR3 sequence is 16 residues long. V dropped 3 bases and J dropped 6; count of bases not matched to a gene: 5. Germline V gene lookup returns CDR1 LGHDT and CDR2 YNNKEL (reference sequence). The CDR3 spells CASSHRLAGGRDTQYF. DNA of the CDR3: TGTGCCAGCAGCCACCGACTAGCGGGGGGGCGGGATACGCAGTATTTT.

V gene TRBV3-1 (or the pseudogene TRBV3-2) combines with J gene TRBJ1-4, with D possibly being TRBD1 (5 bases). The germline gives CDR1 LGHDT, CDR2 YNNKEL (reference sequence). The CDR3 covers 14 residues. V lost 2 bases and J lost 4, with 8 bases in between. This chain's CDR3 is CASSQRGSNEKLFF. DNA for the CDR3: TGTGCCAGCAGCCAAAGGGGAAGTAATGAAAAACTGTTTTTT.

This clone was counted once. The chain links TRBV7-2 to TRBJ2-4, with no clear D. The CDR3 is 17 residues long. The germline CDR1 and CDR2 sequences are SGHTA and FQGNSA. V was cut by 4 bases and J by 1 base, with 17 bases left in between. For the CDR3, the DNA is TGTGCCAGCAGCTCCCCGACGATGGTGAGGGCCAAAAACATTCAGTACTTC. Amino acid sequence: CASSSPTMVRAKNIQYF.

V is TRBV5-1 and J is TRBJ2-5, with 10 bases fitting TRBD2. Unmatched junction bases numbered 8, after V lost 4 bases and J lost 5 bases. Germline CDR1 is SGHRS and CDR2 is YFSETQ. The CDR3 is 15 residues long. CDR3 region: CASSELAGEVETQYF. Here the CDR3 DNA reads TGCGCCAGCAGCGAGCTAGCGGGAGAGGTGGAGACCCAGTACTTC.

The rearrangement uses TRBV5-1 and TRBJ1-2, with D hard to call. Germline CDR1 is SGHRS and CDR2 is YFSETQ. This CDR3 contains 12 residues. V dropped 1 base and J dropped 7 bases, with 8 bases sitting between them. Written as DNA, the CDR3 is TGCGCCAGCAGCTTGAGAGATTCTGGCTACACCTTC. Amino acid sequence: CASSLRDSGYTF.

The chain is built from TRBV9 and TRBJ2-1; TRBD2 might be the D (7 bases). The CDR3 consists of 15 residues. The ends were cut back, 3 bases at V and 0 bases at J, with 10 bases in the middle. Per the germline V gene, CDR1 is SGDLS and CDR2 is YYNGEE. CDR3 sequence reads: CASSEGGSSYNEQFF. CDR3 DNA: TGTGCCAGCAGCGAGGGGGGGAGCTCCTACAATGAGCAGTTCTTC.

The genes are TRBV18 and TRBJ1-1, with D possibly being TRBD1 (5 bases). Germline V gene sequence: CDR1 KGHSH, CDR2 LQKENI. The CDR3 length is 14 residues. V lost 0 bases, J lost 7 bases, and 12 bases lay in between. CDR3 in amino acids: CASSPPLGQSEAFF. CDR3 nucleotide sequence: TGTGCCAGCTCACCACCTCTGGGGCAGAGTGAAGCTTTCTTT.

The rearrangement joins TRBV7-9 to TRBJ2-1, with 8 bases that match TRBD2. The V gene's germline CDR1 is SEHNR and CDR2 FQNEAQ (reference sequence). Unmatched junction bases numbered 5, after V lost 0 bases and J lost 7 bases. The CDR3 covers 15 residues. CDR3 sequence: CASSLALAGWNEQFF. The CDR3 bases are TGTGCCAGCAGCTTAGCTCTAGCGGGTTGGAATGAGCAGTTCTTC.

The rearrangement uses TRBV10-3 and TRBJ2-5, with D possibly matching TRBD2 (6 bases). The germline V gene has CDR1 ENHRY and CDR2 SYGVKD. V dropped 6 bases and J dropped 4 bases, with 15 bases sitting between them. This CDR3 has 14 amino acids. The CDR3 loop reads CAIRPGDSGETQYF. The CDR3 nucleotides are TGTGCCATCAGGCCGGGGGATTCTGGAGAGACCCAGTACTTC.

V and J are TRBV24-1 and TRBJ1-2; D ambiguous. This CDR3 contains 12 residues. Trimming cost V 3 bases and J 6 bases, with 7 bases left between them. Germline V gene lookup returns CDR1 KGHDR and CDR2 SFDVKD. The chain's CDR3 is CATSDRVDGYTF. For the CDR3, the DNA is TGTGCCACCAGTGATCGGGTAGATGGCTACACCTTC.

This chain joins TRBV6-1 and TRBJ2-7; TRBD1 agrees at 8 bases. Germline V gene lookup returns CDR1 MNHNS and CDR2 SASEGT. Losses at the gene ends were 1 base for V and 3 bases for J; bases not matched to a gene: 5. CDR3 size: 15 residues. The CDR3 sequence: CASSEGQGAIYEQYV. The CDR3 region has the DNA TGTGCCAGCAGTGAAGGCCAGGGGGCGATCTACGAGCAGTACGTC.

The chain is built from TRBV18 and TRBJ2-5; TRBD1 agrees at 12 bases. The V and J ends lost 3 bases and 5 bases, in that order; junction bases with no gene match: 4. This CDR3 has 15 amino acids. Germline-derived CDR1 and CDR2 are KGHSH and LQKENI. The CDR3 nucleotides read TGTGCCAGCTCACCGGGACAGGGGGCGAGGGAGACCCAGTACTTC. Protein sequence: CASSPGQGARETQYF.

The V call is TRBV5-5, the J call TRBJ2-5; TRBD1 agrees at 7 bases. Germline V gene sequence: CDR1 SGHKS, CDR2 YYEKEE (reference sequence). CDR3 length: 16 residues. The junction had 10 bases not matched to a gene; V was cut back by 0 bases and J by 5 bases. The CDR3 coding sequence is TGTGCCAGCAGCTTGGACCTACAGGGGTTAAGTGAGACCCAGTACTTC. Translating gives CASSLDLQGLSETQYF.

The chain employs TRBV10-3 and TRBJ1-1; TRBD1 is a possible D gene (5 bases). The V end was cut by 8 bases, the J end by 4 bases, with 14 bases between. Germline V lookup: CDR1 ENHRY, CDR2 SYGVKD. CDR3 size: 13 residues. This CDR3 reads CAIGEQVFTEAFF. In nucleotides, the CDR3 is TGTGCCATCGGGGAACAGGTTTTCACTGAAGCTTTCTTT.

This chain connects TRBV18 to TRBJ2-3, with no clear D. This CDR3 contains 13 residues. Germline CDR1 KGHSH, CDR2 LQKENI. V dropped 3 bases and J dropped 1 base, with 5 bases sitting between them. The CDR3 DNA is TGTGCCAGCTCACCCAGTCGCACAGATACGCAGTATTTT. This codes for CASSPSRTDTQYF.